The subject of this entry is one T cell receptor (beta chain). TCRB transcripts that were expressed got sequenced, as all of the isolated RNA had been reverse transcribed. Data came from immunoSEQ multiplex PCR; TCRdb stores just in-frame clones and leaves some out. Of 130,000 to 150,000 clones in the sample, under 60% were seen once. This sample was taken from a study of beta chain features in type 1 diabetes. CDR1 is SGHNT and CDR2 is YYREEE in the germline V gene (reference sequence). The CDR3 spans 12 residues. Trimming removed 3 bases from V and 2 bases from J, with 4 bases in between. The origin of this receptor is a man between 18 and 29 years old in good health. The sample comprised Tregs from blood. This sequence joins TRBV5-4 and TRBJ2-3, with D unresolved. The CDR3 nucleotides read TGTGCCAGCAGCTCAAACACAGATACGCAGTATTTT. Amino acid sequence: CASSSNTDTQYF.